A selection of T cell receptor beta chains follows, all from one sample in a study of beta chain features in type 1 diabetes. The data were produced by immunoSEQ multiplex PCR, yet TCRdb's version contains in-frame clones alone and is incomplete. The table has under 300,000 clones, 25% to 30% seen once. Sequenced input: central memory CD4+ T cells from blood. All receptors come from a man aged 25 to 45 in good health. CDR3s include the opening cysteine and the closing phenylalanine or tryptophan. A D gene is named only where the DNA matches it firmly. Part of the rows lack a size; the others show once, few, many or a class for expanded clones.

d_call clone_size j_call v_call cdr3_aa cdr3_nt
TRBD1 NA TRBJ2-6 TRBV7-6 CASSIPGQGDVLTF TGTGCCAGCAGCATCCCGGGACAGGGGGACGTCCTGACTTTC
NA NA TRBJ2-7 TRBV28 CASSAPGAQDEQYF TGTGCCAGCAGTGCCCCCGGGGCCCAGGACGAGCAGTACTTC
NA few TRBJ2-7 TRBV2 CASRFPSSYEQYF TGTGCCAGCAGGTTTCCGTCCTCCTACGAGCAGTACTTC
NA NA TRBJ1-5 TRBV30 CAWSAGDRLQPQHF TGTGCCTGGAGTGCTGGGGACCGGTTACAGCCCCAGCATTTT
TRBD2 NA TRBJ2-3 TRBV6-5 CASSSYSGGITDTQYF TGTGCCAGCAGTTCCTATTCCGGGGGGATCACAGATACGCAGTATTTT
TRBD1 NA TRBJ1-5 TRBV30 CAWSGLTGADQPQHF TGTGCCTGGAGTGGGCTGACAGGGGCTGATCAGCCCCAGCATTTT
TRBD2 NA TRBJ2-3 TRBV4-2 CASSQQSSGEGTDTQYF TGTGCCAGCAGCCAACAGAGTAGCGGGGAGGGCACAGATACGCAGTATTTT
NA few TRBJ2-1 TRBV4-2 CASSATQTSYNEQFF TGTGCCAGCAGCGCGACGCAGACCTCCTACAATGAGCAGTTCTTC
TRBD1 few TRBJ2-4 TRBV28 CASSLPPQGKAKNIQYF TGTGCCAGCAGTTTGCCCCCACAGGGGAAGGCCAAAAACATTCAGTACTTC
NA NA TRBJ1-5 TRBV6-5 CASSPPGGMGLPQHF TGTGCCAGCAGTCCGCCGGGAGGTATGGGTCTGCCCCAGCATTTT
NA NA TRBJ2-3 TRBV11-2 CASREGDTDTQYF TGTGCCAGCAGAGAAGGGGACACAGATACGCAGTATTTT
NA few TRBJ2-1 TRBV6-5 CASTVAGTLKQFF TGTGCCAGCACCGTCGCCGGGACTCTTAAGCAGTTCTTC
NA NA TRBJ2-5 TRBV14 CASSGQILTQYF TGTGCCAGCAGCGGTCAAATTCTGACCCAGTACTTC
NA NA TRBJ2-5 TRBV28 CASRVTGAQETQYF TGTGCCAGCAGGGTTACCGGGGCCCAAGAGACCCAGTACTTC
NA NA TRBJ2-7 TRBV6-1 CASSEPALYEQYF TGTGCCAGCAGTGAACCTGCCCTCTACGAGCAGTACTTC